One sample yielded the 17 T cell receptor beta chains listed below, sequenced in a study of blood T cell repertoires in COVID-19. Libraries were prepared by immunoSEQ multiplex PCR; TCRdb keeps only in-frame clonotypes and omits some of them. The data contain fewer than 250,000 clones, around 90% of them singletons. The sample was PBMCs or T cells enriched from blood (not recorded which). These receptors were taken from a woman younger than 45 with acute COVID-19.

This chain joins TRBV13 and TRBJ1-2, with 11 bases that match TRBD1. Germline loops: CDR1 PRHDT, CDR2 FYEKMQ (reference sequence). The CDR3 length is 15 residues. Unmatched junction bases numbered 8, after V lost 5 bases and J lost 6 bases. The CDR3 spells CASSLEDRGLDGYTF. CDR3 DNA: TGTGCCAGCAGCCTCGAGGACAGGGGGCTGGATGGCTACACCTTC. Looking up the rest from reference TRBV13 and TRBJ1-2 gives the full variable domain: AAGVIQSPRHLIKEKRETATLKCYPIPRHDTVYWYQQGPGQDPQFLISFYEKMQSDKGSIPDRFSAQQFSDYHSELNMSSLELGDSALYFCASSLEDRGLDGYTFGSGTRLTVV.

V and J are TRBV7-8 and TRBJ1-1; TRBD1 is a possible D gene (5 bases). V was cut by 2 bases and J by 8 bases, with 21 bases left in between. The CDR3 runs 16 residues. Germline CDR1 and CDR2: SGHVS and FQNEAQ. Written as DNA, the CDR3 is TGTGCCAGCAGCTTACGTTATGTCTCGCAGGGTGAGGAAGCTTTCTTT. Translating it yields CASSLRYVSQGEEAFF.

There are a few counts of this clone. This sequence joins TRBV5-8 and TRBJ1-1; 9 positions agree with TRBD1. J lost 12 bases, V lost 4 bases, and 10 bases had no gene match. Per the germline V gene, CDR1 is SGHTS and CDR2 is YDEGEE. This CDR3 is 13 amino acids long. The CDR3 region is CASSPSGTGTTFF. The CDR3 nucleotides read TGTGCCAGCAGCCCCTCCGGGACAGGGACAACTTTCTTT. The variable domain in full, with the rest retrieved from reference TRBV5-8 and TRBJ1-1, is EAGVTQSPTHLIKTRGQQATLRCSPISGHTSVYWYQQALGLGLQFLLWYDEGEERNRGNFPPRFSGRQFPNYSSELNVNALELEDSALYLCASSPSGTGTTFFGQGTRLTVV.

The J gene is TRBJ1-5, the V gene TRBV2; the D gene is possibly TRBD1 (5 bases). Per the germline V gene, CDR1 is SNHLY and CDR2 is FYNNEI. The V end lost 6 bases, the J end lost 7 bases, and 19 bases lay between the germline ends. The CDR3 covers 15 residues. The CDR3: CASSQAPGFGQPQHF. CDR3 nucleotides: TGTGCCAGCAGCCAAGCTCCAGGGTTCGGGCAGCCCCAGCATTTT.

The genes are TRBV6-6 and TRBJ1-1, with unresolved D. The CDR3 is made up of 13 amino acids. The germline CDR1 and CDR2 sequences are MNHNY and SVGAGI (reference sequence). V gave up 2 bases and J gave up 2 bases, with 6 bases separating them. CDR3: CASSYGTNTEAFF. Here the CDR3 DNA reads TGTGCCAGCAGTTACGGCACAAACACTGAAGCTTTCTTT.

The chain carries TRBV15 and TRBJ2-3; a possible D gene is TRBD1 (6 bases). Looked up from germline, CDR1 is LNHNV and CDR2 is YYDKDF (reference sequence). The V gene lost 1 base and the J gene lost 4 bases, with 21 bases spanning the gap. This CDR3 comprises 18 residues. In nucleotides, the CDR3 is TGTGCCACCAGCAGAGCCCCCGGCACAGGGAACGGAGCAGATACGCAGTATTTT. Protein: CATSRAPGTGNGADTQYF. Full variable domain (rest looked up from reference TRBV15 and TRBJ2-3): DAMVIQNPRYQVTQFGKPVTLSCSQTLNHNVMYWYQQKSSQAPKLLFHYYDKDFNNEADTPDNFQSRRPNTSFCFLDIRSPGLGDTAMYLCATSRAPGTGNGADTQYFGPGTRLTVL.

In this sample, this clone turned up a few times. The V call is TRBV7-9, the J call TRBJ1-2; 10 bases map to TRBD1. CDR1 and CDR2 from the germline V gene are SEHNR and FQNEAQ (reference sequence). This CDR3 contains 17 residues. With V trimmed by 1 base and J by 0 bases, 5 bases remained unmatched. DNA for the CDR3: TGTGCCAGCAGCTTAGGGACAGGGGGATCTTCTAACTATGGCTACACCTTC. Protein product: CASSLGTGGSSNYGYTF.

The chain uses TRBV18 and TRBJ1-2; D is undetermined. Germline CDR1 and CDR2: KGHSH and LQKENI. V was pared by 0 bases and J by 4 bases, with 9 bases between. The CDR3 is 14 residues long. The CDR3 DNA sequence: TGTGCCAGCTCACCACCCCAGATCCCCTATGGCTACACCTTC. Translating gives CASSPPQIPYGYTF.

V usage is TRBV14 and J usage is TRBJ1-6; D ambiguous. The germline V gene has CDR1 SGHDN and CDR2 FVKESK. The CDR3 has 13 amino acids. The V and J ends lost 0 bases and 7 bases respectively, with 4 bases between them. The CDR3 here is CASSQDFNSPLHF. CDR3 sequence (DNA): TGTGCCAGCAGCCAAGACTTCAATTCACCCCTCCACTTT.

The CDR3 loop reads CASRDRMTYGYTF. DNA of the CDR3: TGTGCCAGCAGGGACAGGATGACATATGGCTACACCTTC. The rearrangement links TRBV2 to TRBJ1-2; the match to TRBD1 covers 7 bases. There are 13 residues in the CDR3. Germline V gives CDR1 SNHLY, CDR2 FYNNEI. Losses at the gene ends were 6 bases for V and 5 bases for J; bases not matched to a gene: 6.

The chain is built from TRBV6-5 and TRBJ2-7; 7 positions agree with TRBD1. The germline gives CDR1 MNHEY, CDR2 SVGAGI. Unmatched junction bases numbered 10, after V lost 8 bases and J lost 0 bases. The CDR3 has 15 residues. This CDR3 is CASALTGPYSYEQYF. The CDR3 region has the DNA TGTGCCAGCGCACTGACAGGGCCCTACTCCTACGAGCAGTACTTC.

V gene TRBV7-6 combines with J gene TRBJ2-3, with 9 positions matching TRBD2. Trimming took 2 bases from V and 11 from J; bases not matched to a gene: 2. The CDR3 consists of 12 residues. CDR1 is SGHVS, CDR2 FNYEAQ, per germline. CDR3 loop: CASSLSSGGQYF. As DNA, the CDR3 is TGTGCCAGCAGCTTAAGTAGCGGGGGGCAGTATTTT.

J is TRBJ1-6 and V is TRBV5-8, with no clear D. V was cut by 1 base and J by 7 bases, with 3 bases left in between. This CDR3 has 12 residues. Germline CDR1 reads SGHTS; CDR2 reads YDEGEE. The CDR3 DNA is TGTGCCAGCAGCTTGCAGAATTCACCCCTCCACTTT. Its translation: CASSLQNSPLHF.

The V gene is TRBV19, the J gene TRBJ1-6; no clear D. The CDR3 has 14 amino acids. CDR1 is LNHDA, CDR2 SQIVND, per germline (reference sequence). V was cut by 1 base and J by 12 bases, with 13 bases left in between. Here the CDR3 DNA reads TGTGCCAGTAGTATAGGAGACGCCCGGGTACCCCTCCACTTT. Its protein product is CASSIGDARVPLHF.

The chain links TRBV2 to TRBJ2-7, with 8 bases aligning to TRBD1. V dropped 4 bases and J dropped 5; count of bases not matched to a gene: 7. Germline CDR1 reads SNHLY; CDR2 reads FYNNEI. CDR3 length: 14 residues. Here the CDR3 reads CASSVSQGADEQYF. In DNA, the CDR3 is TGTGCCAGCAGTGTCTCCCAGGGGGCTGACGAGCAGTACTTC. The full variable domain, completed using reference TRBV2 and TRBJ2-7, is EPEVTQTPSHQVTQMGQEVILRCVPISNHLYFYWYRQILGQKVEFLVSFYNNEISEKSEIFDDQFSVERPDGSNFTLKIRSTKLEDSAMYFCASSVSQGADEQYFGPGTRLTVT.

CDR3 sequence: CAISESGTSGGNEQFF. As DNA, the CDR3 is TGTGCCATCAGTGAGTCCGGGACTAGCGGGGGGAATGAGCAGTTCTTC. The chain carries TRBV10-3 and TRBJ2-1; 15 bases are a match to TRBD2. CDR3 size: 16 residues. V lost 0 bases and J lost 7; bases outside the gene matches: 1. The germline gives CDR1 ENHRY, CDR2 SYGVKD.

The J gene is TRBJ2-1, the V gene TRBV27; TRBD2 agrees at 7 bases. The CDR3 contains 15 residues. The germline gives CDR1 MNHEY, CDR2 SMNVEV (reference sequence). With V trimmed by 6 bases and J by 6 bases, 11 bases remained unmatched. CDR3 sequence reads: CASSRDYYTLNEQFF. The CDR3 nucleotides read TGTGCCAGCAGCCGGGACTATTATACCCTCAATGAGCAGTTCTTC.